The T cell receptor beta chain under discussion was sequenced for a study of blood T cell repertoires in COVID-19 (dated by TCRdb to about 2020). Background on the whole study: Collaborator samples came from the United States, Italy and Spain and covered acute and convalescent phases of COVID-19. Subjects who had been exposed to COVID-19, were actively infected with it, or had recovered from it provided the deeply sampled blood TCRbeta repertoires that made up the dataset. A de-identified subject ID, COVID-19 status, age in years and sex were almost always included in the sample metadata. The samples were drawn from two sources: the first 160 participants of the ongoing ImmuneRACE study, and fewer than 1,500 subjects contributed by 6 global collaborators. Where HLA class I and class II types were available, the types were taken from metadata supplied by the sample provider, not from assay-based typing. The prospective study material was composed of cDNA or gDNA derived from T cells, B-cell-depleted T cells, or PBMCs. A freely available public database, intended as a resource for researchers studying the immune response to SARS-CoV-2, is where the repertoires were released. Overall study outcomes, separate from this receptor: Clinical and demographic metadata were provided uncurated, with the amount varying by source and participant.

The CDR3 goes from the cysteine to the phenylalanine over 15 residues. Of all the DNA, just the CDR3 is kept, 45 bases in frame from base 1. V has 6 bases trimmed and J has 2 bases trimmed; junction bases matching no gene number 5. According to the germline V gene, CDR1 reads SGDLS and CDR2 reads YYNGEE. Comments on this clone: This clone's antigen is unknown. The record has no base qualities; no much larger clone is one base away.

TCRbeta CDR3 regions were amplified from genomic DNA using the immunoSEQ Assay, a bias-controlled multiplex PCR. As for the authors' bioinformatics: The number of nucleated cells in each sample was estimated by amplification of reference gene primers within the assay. To quantify the absolute abundance of each unique TCRbeta CDR3 rearrangement, sequence reads were collapsed and filtered. For each sample, productive Simpson clonality was calculated as the square root of Simpson's diversity index across productive rearrangements. The source is immuneACCESS, and TCRdb retained only in-frame sequences with V and J called. Part of the clones is not carried over; for the studies checked, unresolved V genes explain less than half of this, and the remainder is unexplained. V and J calls and clone size follow that table, whereas D and trimming were derived from the DNA. The sample yields around 250,000 clones; 80% to 90% were counted once. The ten biggest clones cover roughly 5.8% of the sample.

Whole blood was collected in K2EDTA tubes by collaborating institutions according to the institutions' own protocols. For TCRbeta analysis, collaborator samples were shipped as frozen whole blood, as isolated PBMCs, or as DNA extracted from either sample type. Source material: peripheral blood. The TCR comes from a man between 60 and 70 years old with acute or convalescent COVID-19. Recombination connected TRBV9 to TRBJ2-2; 9 nucleotides in the junction match TRBD1. The CDR3 reads as follows: CASTPTGGNTGELFF. The DNA sequence follows: TGTGCCAGCACCCCAACAGGGGGCAACACCGGGGAGCTGTTTTTT.